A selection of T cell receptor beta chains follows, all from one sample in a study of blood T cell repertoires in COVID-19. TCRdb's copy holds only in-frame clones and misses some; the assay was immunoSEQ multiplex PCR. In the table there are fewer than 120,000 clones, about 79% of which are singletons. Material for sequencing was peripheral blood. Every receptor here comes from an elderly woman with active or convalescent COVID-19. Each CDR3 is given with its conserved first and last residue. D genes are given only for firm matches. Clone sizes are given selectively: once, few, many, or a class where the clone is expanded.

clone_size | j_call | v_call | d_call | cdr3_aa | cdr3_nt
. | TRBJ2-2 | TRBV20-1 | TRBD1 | CSASDPGQGSGELFF | TGCAGTGCTAGTGATCCGGGACAGGGCTCCGGGGAGCTGTTTTTT
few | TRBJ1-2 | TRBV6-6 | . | CASKPPEQGNGYTF | TGTGCCAGCAAACCTCCCGAGCAGGGCAATGGCTACACCTTC
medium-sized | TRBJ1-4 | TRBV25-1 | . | CASRQGREKLFF | TGTGCCAGCAGACAGGGTAGGGAAAAACTGTTTTTT
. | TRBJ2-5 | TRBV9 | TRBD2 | CASSTGLAGPRTSETQYF | TGTGCCAGCTCAACGGGACTAGCGGGACCCCGAACATCAGAGACCCAGTACTTC
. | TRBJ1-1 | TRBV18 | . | CASSPGQGIMNTEAFF | TGTGCCAGCTCACCGGGTCAGGGGATCATGAACACTGAAGCTTTCTTT
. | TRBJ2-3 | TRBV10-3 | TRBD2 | CAISESGRGTDTQYF | TGTGCCATCAGTGAGAGCGGGAGGGGAACAGATACGCAGTATTTT
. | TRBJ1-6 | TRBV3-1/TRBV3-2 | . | CASSKPNSPLHF | TGTGCCAGCAGCAAGCCTAATTCACCCCTCCACTTT
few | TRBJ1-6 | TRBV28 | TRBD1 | CASSGRTGNNSPLHF | TGTGCCAGCAGTGGGCGGACAGGGAATAATTCACCCCTCCACTTT
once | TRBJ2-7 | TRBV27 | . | CASSFPGHNEQYF | TGTGCCAGCAGTTTTCCAGGTCATAACGAGCAGTACTTC
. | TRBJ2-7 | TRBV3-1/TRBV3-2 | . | CASSQYRNSYEQYF | TGTGCCAGCAGCCAATACAGGAACTCCTACGAGCAGTACTTC
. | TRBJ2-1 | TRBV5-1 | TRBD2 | CASSLAKGLAGGWNEQFF | TGCGCCAGCAGCTTGGCCAAGGGACTAGCGGGAGGGTGGAATGAGCAGTTCTTC
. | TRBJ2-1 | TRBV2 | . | CASSRDSSSYNEQFF | TGTGCCAGCAGCCGCGACTCGAGCTCCTACAATGAGCAGTTCTTC
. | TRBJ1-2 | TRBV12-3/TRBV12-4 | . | CASTLGEGGYTF | TGTGCCAGCACCCTCGGGGAGGGTGGCTACACCTTC
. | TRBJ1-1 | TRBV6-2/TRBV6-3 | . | CASSSGRLNEAFF | TGTGCCAGCAGTTCAGGGCGGCTCAATGAAGCTTTCTTT
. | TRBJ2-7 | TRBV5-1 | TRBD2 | CASSKGLAGSYEQYF | TGCGCCAGCAGCAAGGGACTAGCGGGATCCTACGAGCAGTACTTC
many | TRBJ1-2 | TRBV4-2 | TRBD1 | CASSQEHTGADGYTF | TGTGCCAGCAGCCAAGAGCATACAGGGGCAGACGGCTACACCTTC
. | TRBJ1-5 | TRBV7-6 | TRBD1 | CASSKGQGRQPQHF | TGTGCCAGCAGCAAGGGACAGGGGAGACAGCCCCAGCATTTT
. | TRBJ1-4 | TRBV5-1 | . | CASSLVPISATNEKLFF | TGCGCCAGCAGCTTGGTTCCAATTAGCGCAACTAATGAAAAACTGTTTTTT
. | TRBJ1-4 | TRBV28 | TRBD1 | CASSRDRGATNEKLFF | TGTGCCAGCAGCCGGGACAGGGGTGCGACTAATGAAAAACTGTTTTTT
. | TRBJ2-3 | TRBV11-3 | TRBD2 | CASSSGLASDTQYF | TGTGCCAGCAGCTCCGGACTAGCTTCAGATACGCAGTATTTT
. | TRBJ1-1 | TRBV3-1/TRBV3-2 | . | CASSLMVSTEAFF | TGTGCCAGCAGCCTAATGGTGAGCACTGAAGCTTTCTTT
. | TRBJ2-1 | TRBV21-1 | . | CASSETSGSMIF | TGTGCCAGCAGCGAGACTAGCGGGAGCATGATCTTC
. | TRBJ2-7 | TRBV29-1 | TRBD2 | CSVEASTSTDEQYF | TGCAGCGTTGAAGCGTCGACTAGCACCGACGAGCAGTACTTC
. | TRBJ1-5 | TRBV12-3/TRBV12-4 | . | CASQQVVNQPQHF | TGTGCCAGCCAACAAGTTGTGAATCAGCCCCAGCATTTT
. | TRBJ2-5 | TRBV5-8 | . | CASSGLGETQYF | TGTGCCAGCAGCGGCCTCGGGGAGACCCAGTACTTC
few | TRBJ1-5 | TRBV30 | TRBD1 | CAWSIPGQGNQPQHF | TGTGCCTGGAGTATACCGGGACAGGGCAATCAGCCCCAGCATTTT
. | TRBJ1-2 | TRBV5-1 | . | CASSPLPQNFYGYTF | TGCGCCAGCAGCCCCCTTCCACAGAACTTTTATGGCTACACCTTC
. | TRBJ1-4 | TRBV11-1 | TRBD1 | CASSRDRSNEKLFF | TGTGCCAGCAGCCGGGACAGGTCTAATGAAAAACTGTTTTTT
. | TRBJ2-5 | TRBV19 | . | CASSANPETQYF | TGTGCCAGTAGCGCGAACCCGGAGACCCAGTACTTC
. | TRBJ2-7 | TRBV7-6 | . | CASSSDVSGYEQYF | TGTGCCAGCAGCTCAGACGTTAGCGGCTACGAGCAGTACTTC
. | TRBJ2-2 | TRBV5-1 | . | CASSFVGGELFF | TGCGCCAGCAGCTTTGTAGGCGGGGAGTTGTTTTTT
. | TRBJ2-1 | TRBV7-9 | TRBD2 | CASRISGSSYNEQFF | TGTGCCAGCAGAATTAGCGGGAGCTCCTACAATGAGCAGTTCTTC
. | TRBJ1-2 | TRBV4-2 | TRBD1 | CASSQSGQETNYGYTF | TGTGCCAGCAGCCAATCAGGACAGGAGACTAACTATGGCTACACCTTC
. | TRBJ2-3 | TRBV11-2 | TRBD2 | CASSLGLAVRTDTQYF | TGTGCCAGCAGCTTAGGACTAGCGGTGCGCACAGATACGCAGTATTTT
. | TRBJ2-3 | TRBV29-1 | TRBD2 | CSAGRTSGRTDTQYF | TGCAGCGCCGGCCGGACTAGCGGGCGAACAGATACGCAGTATTTT
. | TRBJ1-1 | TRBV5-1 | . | CASSFRRPNTEAFF | TGCGCCAGCAGCTTTCGGAGACCCAACACTGAAGCTTTCTTT
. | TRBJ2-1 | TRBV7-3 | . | CASSLGFGRDAHNEQFF | TGTGCCAGCAGCTTAGGATTTGGGCGGGACGCACACAATGAGCAGTTCTTC
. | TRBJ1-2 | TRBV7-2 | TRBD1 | CASSSRGPGYGYTF | TGTGCCAGCAGCTCCAGGGGGCCGGGCTATGGCTACACCTTC
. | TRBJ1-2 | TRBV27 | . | CASSPGLGAIYGYTF | TGTGCCAGCAGCCCGGGACTGGGCGCAATCTATGGCTACACCTTC
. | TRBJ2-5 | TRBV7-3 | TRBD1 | CASSSDRDSALQYF | TGTGCCAGCAGCTCCGACCGGGACAGTGCCCTCCAGTACTTC
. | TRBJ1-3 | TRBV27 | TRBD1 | CASSLGQGNGNTIYF | TGTGCCAGCAGTTTAGGACAGGGGAACGGAAACACCATATATTTT
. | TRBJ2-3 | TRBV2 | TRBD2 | CASSEGTSVHTQYF | TGTGCCAGCAGTGAGGGGACTAGCGTGCATACGCAGTATTTT
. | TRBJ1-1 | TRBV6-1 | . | CASSDRTLRYTEAFF | TGTGCCAGCAGTGACCGGACACTGAGGTACACTGAAGCTTTCTTT
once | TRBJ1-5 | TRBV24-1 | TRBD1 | CATSDPRTGGFGNQPQHF | TGTGCCACCAGTGATCCACGGACAGGGGGGTTCGGCAATCAGCCCCAGCATTTT
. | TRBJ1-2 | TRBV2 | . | CASSGLGPLYGYTF | TGTGCCAGCAGTGGACTAGGGCCGCTCTATGGCTACACCTTC
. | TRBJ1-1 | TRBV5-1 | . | CASSLEVIGDTEAFF | TGCGCCAGCAGCTTGGAGGTTATCGGGGACACTGAAGCTTTCTTT
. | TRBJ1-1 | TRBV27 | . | CASSLTGGWGRALLYTEAFF | TGTGCCAGCAGTTTAACCGGGGGTTGGGGTCGAGCTTTGCTCTACACTGAAGCTTTCTTT
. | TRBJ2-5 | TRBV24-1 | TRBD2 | CATSDARLADETQYF | TGTGCCACCAGTGATGCCAGACTAGCTGACGAGACCCAGTACTTC
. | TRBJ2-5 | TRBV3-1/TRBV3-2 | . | CASSPRDAGTVYQETQYF | TGTGCCAGCAGCCCACGAGACGCGGGAACTGTGTACCAAGAGACCCAGTACTTC
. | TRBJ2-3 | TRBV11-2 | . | CASSLNLMSTDTQYF | TGTGCCAGCAGCTTAAACTTAATGAGCACAGATACGCAGTATTTT
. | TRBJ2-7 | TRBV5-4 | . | CASSTPQNYEQYF | TGTGCCAGCAGCACCCCACAGAACTACGAGCAGTACTTC
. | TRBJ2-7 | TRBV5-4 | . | CASSLIGSGPSSYEQYF | TGTGCCAGCAGCTTGATCGGTAGCGGTCCGAGCTCCTACGAGCAGTACTTC